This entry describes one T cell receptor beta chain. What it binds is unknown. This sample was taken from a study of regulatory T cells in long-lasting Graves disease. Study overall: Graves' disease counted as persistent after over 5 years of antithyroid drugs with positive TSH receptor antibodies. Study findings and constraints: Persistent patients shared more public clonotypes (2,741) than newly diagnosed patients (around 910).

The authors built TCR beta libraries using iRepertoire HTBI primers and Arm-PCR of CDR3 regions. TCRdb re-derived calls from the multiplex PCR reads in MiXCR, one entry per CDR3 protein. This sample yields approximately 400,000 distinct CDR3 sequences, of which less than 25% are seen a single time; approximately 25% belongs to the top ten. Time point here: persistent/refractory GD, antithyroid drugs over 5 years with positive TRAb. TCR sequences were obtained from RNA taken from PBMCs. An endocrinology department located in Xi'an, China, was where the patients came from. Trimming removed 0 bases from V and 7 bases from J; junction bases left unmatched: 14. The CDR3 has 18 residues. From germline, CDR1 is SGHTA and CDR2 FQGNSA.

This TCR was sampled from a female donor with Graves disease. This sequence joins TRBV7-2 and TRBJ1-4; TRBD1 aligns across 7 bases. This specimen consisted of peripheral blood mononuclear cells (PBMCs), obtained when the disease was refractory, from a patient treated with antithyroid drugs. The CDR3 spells CASSLALALQGIGEKLFF. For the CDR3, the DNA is TGTGCCAGCAGCTTAGCGCTTGCACTACAGGGGATTGGTGAAAAACTGTTTTTT.